These 21 T cell receptor beta chains came from one sample sequenced in a study of blood T cell repertoires in COVID-19. The protocol was immunoSEQ multiplex PCR, while the TCRdb copy is restricted to in-frame clones and leaves out a portion. Here the sample spans 150,000 to 200,000 clones, roughly 79% being singletons. Sequencing was carried out using peripheral blood. These receptors came from a man in his sixties with active or convalescent COVID-19.

This chain uses TRBV19 with TRBJ1-6, with D perhaps TRBD1 (5 bases). The CDR3 is made up of 13 amino acids. V lost 5 bases and J lost 10, with 12 bases in between. CDR1 and CDR2 (germline): LNHDA, SQIVND (reference sequence). This chain's CDR3 is CASSPGIGSPLHF. The CDR3 region has the DNA TGTGCCAGTAGTCCAGGGATCGGGTCACCCCTCCACTTT. Variable domain in full (rest from reference TRBV19 and TRBJ1-6): DGGITQSPKYLFRKEGQNVTLSCEQNLNHDAMYWYRQDPGQGLRLIYYSQIVNDFQKGDIAEGYSVSREKKESFPLTVTSAQKNPTAFYLCASSPGIGSPLHFGNGTRLTVT.

The rearrangement links TRBV9 to TRBJ2-1, with 7 bases identical to TRBD1. Germline V lookup: CDR1 SGDLS, CDR2 YYNGEE. This CDR3 has 13 residues. The junction had 4 bases not matched to a gene; V was cut back by 3 bases and J by 7 bases. The CDR3 region is CASSALTGNEQFF. CDR3 DNA: TGTGCCAGCAGCGCTCTGACAGGGAATGAGCAGTTCTTC.

This clone was counted a single time. This chain uses TRBV6-2 or TRBV6-3 with TRBJ1-2; D ambiguous. The germline CDR1 and CDR2 sequences are MNHEY and SVGEGT. V lost 2 bases to trimming and J lost 5 bases, with 6 bases between them. This CDR3 is built from 12 residues. The CDR3 sequence is CASSYGQYGYTF. The CDR3 DNA reads as TGTGCCAGCAGTTACGGGCAGTATGGCTACACCTTC.

The rearrangement uses TRBV5-6 and TRBJ2-1; the match to TRBD2 covers 7 bases. The CDR3 runs 15 residues. Unmatched junction bases numbered 15, after V lost 7 bases and J lost 8 bases. The V gene's germline CDR1 is SGHDT and CDR2 YYEEEE. CDR3 sequence (DNA): TGTGCCAGCTTGCTTAGGGGCGGGAGTAGGCATGAGCAGTTCTTC. Its translation: CASLLRGGSRHEQFF.

The rearrangement links TRBV4-1 to TRBJ2-5, with D possibly being TRBD2 (6 bases). CDR3 length: 15 residues. Germline CDR1 and CDR2: MGHRA and YSYEKL. Trimming pared 1 base from V and 1 base from J, leaving 10 bases between. CDR3 in DNA: TGCGCCAGCAGCCAAGCCGGGACTCTCCAAGAGACCCAGTACTTC. It is translated as CASSQAGTLQETQYF.

The CDR3 region has the DNA TGCGCCAGCAGCTTGGACAGGGGAGTCGGCACTGAAGCTTTCTTT. As protein: CASSLDRGVGTEAFF. The rearrangement uses TRBV5-1 and TRBJ1-1; 7 bases map to TRBD1. With V trimmed by 0 bases and J by 4 bases, 6 bases remained unmatched. The CDR3 has 15 residues. Germline lookup yields CDR1 SGHRS and CDR2 YFSETQ.

This clone was recorded only once. The chain joins TRBV9 to TRBJ1-3, with D maybe TRBD1 (6 bases). There are 15 residues in the CDR3. Germline V lookup: CDR1 SGDLS, CDR2 YYNGEE. The V gene lost 2 bases and the J gene lost 1 base, with 10 bases spanning the gap. Here the CDR3 DNA reads TGTGCCAGCAGCGTGACCGGACAGTCTGGAAACACCATATATTTT. Encoded protein: CASSVTGQSGNTIYF.

The CDR3 DNA follows: TGTGCCAGCAGTCCAGACAGCACCTCCTACGAGCAGTACTTC. It translates to CASSPDSTSYEQYF. The gene calls are TRBV7-2 and TRBJ2-7; possible D gene TRBD1, 5 bases. This CDR3 is 14 amino acids long. V was shortened by 6 bases and J by 0 bases, with 12 bases between the two germline ends. Germline lookup yields CDR1 SGHTA and CDR2 FQGNSA.

The genes are TRBV6-5 and TRBJ2-7; D ambiguous. In germline, CDR1 is MNHEY, CDR2 SVGAGI. V was cut by 2 bases and J by 3 bases, with 2 bases left in between. This CDR3 spans 11 amino acids. This CDR3 reads CASSYLYEQYF. As DNA, the CDR3 is TGTGCCAGCAGTTACCTCTACGAGCAGTACTTC.

The chain couples TRBV7-9 to TRBJ2-7; TRBD1 agrees at 7 bases. CDR1 is SEHNR and CDR2 is FQNEAQ in the germline V gene (reference sequence). With V trimmed by 5 bases and J by 1 base, 17 bases remained unmatched. The CDR3 consists of 18 residues. This CDR3 reads CASSQTVRRDSRSYEQYF. DNA for the CDR3: TGTGCCAGCAGCCAAACGGTAAGAAGGGACAGCCGATCCTACGAGCAGTACTTC.

This chain connects TRBV28 to TRBJ1-2; unclear D gene. The germline V and J ends were trimmed by 4 bases and 7 bases, with 10 bases remaining between them. CDR3 size: 12 residues. CDR1 and CDR2 from the germline V gene are MDHEN and SYDVKM. For the CDR3, the DNA is TGTGCCAGCAGTTCCTTACGGGGTGGCTACACCTTC. Protein product: CASSSLRGGYTF.

The V call is TRBV20-1, the J call TRBJ2-7; 7 bases are shared with TRBD2. V trimming: 3 bases; J trimming: 0 bases; junction bases outside the gene matches: 2. The CDR3 length is 13 residues. Germline V gene lookup returns CDR1 DFQATT and CDR2 SNEGSKA (reference sequence). The CDR3 spells CSASKRDSYEQYF. The CDR3 DNA reads as TGCAGTGCTAGTAAGCGGGACTCCTACGAGCAGTACTTC.

The chain combines TRBV5-6 with TRBJ2-7, with TRBD1 matching 7 bases. This CDR3 is built from 16 residues. CDR1 is SGHDT and CDR2 is YYEEEE in the germline V gene. Germline trimming cut 4 bases from V and 2 bases from J; bases unmatched to any gene: 12. CDR3 sequence (DNA): TGTGCCAGCAGCATTAGGGGGCAGCTCAGCACCTACGAGCAGTACTTC. Protein sequence: CASSIRGQLSTYEQYF.

The genes are TRBV7-3 and TRBJ2-1; 15 bases are shared with TRBD2. Germline values: CDR1 SGHTA, CDR2 FQGTGA. Unmatched junction bases numbered 5, after V lost 5 bases and J lost 9 bases. This CDR3 has 15 amino acids. CDR3 in DNA: TGTGCCAGCAGCGTTGGACTAGCGGGAGGGGGTGAGCAGTTCTTC. It yields the protein CASSVGLAGGGEQFF.

A remark on this clone: This same CDR3 is encoded by further DNA sequences in the sample. The chain carries TRBV24-1 and TRBJ2-7; 8 nucleotides line up with TRBD1. V lost 3 bases, J lost 5 bases, and 5 bases stayed unmatched. Germline V gene sequence: CDR1 KGHDR, CDR2 SFDVKD. This CDR3 spans 14 amino acids. CDR3 in DNA: TGTGCCACCAGTGATGCGGACAGGGCCCACGAGCAGTACTTC. It encodes CATSDADRAHEQYF.

On this clone itself: The same CDR3 also results from other DNA sequences found in this sample. V gene TRBV9 combines with J gene TRBJ1-5, with TRBD1 identical over 10 bases. The germline V gene encodes CDR1 SGDLS and CDR2 YYNGEE. Losses at the gene ends were 2 bases for V and 5 bases for J; bases not matched to a gene: 1. The CDR3 sequence is 14 residues long. The DNA of the CDR3 is TGTGCCAGCAGCGTGGGGACAGGGGATCAGCCCCAGCATTTT. Its translation: CASSVGTGDQPQHF.

The chain is built from TRBV5-5 and TRBJ2-1, with a possible D match to TRBD2 (5 bases). Germline CDR1 SGHKS, CDR2 YYEKEE (reference sequence). The ends were cut back, 0 bases at V and 0 bases at J, with 7 bases in the middle. The CDR3 has 15 amino acids. In DNA form, the CDR3 reads TGTGCCAGCAGCTTGGCGGGGAGCTCCTACAATGAGCAGTTCTTC. The encoded protein is CASSLAGSSYNEQFF.

The chain uses TRBV27 and TRBJ2-5; D might be TRBD2 (5 bases). V dropped 4 bases and J dropped 5 bases, with 14 bases sitting between them. This CDR3 comprises 14 residues. Germline V gene sequence: CDR1 MNHEY, CDR2 SMNVEV (reference sequence). The CDR3 region is CASSSTKGGETQYF. The CDR3 DNA follows: TGTGCCAGCAGTTCCACCAAGGGCGGGGAGACCCAGTACTTC.

This clone has a handful of counts. The V and J genes are TRBV7-2 and TRBJ2-7; the match to TRBD2 covers 9 bases. This CDR3 is built from 15 residues. Germline assignment: CDR1 SGHTA and CDR2 FQGNSA. The ends lost 4 bases at V and 5 bases at J; junction bases unmatched: 9. The CDR3 region is CASSSTSGYNHEQYF. For the CDR3, the DNA is TGTGCCAGCAGCTCAACTAGCGGGTATAACCACGAGCAGTACTTC. Full variable domain (missing parts from reference TRBV7-2 and TRBJ2-7): GAGVSQSPSNKVTEKGKDVELRCDPISGHTALYWYRQSLGQGLEFLIYFQGNSAPDKSGLPSDRFSAERTGGSVSTLTIQRTQQEDSAVYLCASSSTSGYNHEQYFGPGTRLTVT.

This clone was seen more than once but under ten times. Other DNA sequences within the sample encode an identical CDR3. The chain employs TRBV4-1 and TRBJ1-1, with a possible D match to TRBD1 (6 bases). V was shortened by 4 bases and J by 1 base, with 10 bases between the two germline ends. The CDR3 sequence is 14 residues long. The germline gives CDR1 MGHRA, CDR2 YSYEKL. The CDR3 DNA reads as TGCGCCAGCAGCCCTGAGACAGGGAACACTGAAGCTTTCTTT. Protein: CASSPETGNTEAFF.

The J gene is TRBJ2-2, the V gene TRBV15; tentatively, D is TRBD2 (5 bases). The CDR3 contains 13 residues. The germline CDR1 and CDR2 sequences are LNHNV and YYDKDF (reference sequence). V lost 1 base and J 7 bases, leaving 7 bases between the germline ends. The CDR3 loop reads CATSRVRGGELFF. The CDR3 DNA is TGTGCCACCAGCAGAGTCCGGGGCGGGGAGCTGTTTTTT.